Below are 30 T cell receptor beta chains sequenced from a single sample in a study of blood T cell repertoires in COVID-19. Produced via immunoSEQ multiplex PCR; TCRdb's table is partial and in-frame only. Of around 250,000 clones in the sample, 65% to 90% are singletons; the top ten hold 9.1%. The sequenced sample was PBMCs or T cells enriched from blood (not recorded which). The receptor set was obtained from a woman between 50 and 59 years old with acute COVID-19.

This clone turned up a few times. CDR3 sequence: CASSQGGVNSYEQYF. DNA for the CDR3: TGTGCCAGCAGCCAGGGCGGGGTGAACTCCTACGAGCAGTACTTC. V usage is TRBV3-1 (or the pseudogene TRBV3-2) and J usage is TRBJ2-7; perhaps TRBD2 as D (6 bases). V was clipped by 3 bases and J by 0 bases, with 12 bases between them. The CDR3 is made up of 15 amino acids. Germline V gives CDR1 LGHDT, CDR2 YNNKEL (reference sequence).

The CDR3 DNA sequence: TGTGCCAGCACCCAGCGAGGGACTACTGAAGCTTTCTTT. This gives the protein CASTQRGTTEAFF. J is TRBJ1-1 and V is TRBV12-3 or TRBV12-4, with D maybe TRBD1 (5 bases). The CDR3 consists of 13 residues. V lost 7 bases and J 5 bases, leaving 14 bases between the germline ends.

The chain joins TRBV9 to TRBJ1-6; D unclear. Per the germline V gene, CDR1 is SGDLS and CDR2 is YYNGEE. Trimming took off 0 bases at V and 4 bases at J, with 8 bases between the two ends. This CDR3 has 15 amino acids. The CDR3 spells CASSVGRGYNSPLHF. The CDR3 DNA follows: TGTGCCAGCAGCGTAGGGCGCGGGTATAATTCACCCCTCCACTTT. Based on the CDR3 plus reference TRBV9 and TRBJ1-6, the full variable domain is DSGVTQTPKHLITATGQRVTLRCSPRSGDLSVYWYQQSLDQGLQFLIQYYNGEERAKGNILERFSAQQFPDLHSELNLSSLELGDSALYFCASSVGRGYNSPLHFGNGTRLTVT.

In DNA, the CDR3 is TGTGCCAGCAGTTACCTTCAGGCTAACTATGGCTACACCTTC. Its protein product is CASSYLQANYGYTF. J is TRBJ1-2 and V is TRBV6-5, with no clear D. The V gene lost 2 bases and the J gene lost 0 bases, with 7 bases spanning the gap. This CDR3 comprises 14 residues. Germline V CDR1 and CDR2: MNHEY, SVGAGI.

This sequence joins TRBV7-6 and TRBJ1-2; the match to TRBD1 covers 9 bases. CDR1 is SGHVS and CDR2 is FNYEAQ in the germline V gene. The V gene end was trimmed by 0 bases and the J gene end by 2 bases; junction bases not matched to a gene: 7. The CDR3 loop spans 17 amino acids. CDR3 loop: CASSLAPYRGQNYGYTF. The CDR3 nucleotides are TGTGCCAGCAGCTTAGCGCCCTACAGGGGGCAAAACTATGGCTACACCTTC.

This clone showed up just once. The V gene is TRBV6-1, the J gene TRBJ1-5; possible D gene TRBD1, 5 bases. Germline V gene sequence: CDR1 MNHNS, CDR2 SASEGT. Trimming pared 0 bases from V and 7 bases from J, leaving 10 bases between. This CDR3 comprises 14 residues. The CDR3 loop reads CASSEAWGGQPQHF. CDR3 coding DNA: TGTGCCAGCAGTGAAGCGTGGGGGGGACAGCCCCAGCATTTT.

The J gene is TRBJ2-3, the V gene TRBV11-2, with D uncertain. The germline gives CDR1 SGHAT, CDR2 FQNNGV. Trimming took off 5 bases at V and 2 bases at J, with 11 bases between the two ends. The CDR3 runs to 14 residues. The CDR3 reads CASSPLLNTDTQYF. CDR3 DNA: TGTGCCAGCAGCCCCTTACTGAACACAGATACGCAGTATTTT.

The chain couples TRBV9 to TRBJ2-3; 7 nucleotides match TRBD1. V was pared by 0 bases and J by 5 bases, with 9 bases of the junction left unmatched. The V gene's germline CDR1 is SGDLS and CDR2 YYNGEE. The CDR3 covers 16 residues. This CDR3 reads CASSVVQGLWEDTQYF. The CDR3 nucleotides are TGTGCCAGCAGCGTAGTACAGGGGCTGTGGGAAGATACGCAGTATTTT.

This chain connects TRBV7-2 to TRBJ2-2; perhaps TRBD2 as D (5 bases). CDR3 size: 15 residues. The germline V and J ends were trimmed by 1 base and 5 bases, with 11 bases remaining between them. Looked up from germline, CDR1 is SGHTA and CDR2 is FQGNSA. Written as DNA, the CDR3 is TGTGCCAGCAGCTTAGACATAGCGACGACCGGGGAGCTGTTTTTT. The encoded protein is CASSLDIATTGELFF.

The chain has TRBV19 and TRBJ2-7, with D possibly being TRBD2 (6 bases). Deletions cut 5 bases from V and 5 bases from J, with 28 bases between. The germline V gene encodes CDR1 LNHDA and CDR2 SQIVND (reference sequence). CDR3 length: 18 amino acids. The CDR3 spells CASSPGPSSRRDSDEQYF. DNA of the CDR3: TGTGCCAGTAGTCCAGGCCCCAGTTCCAGGCGGGATTCTGACGAGCAGTACTTC. The whole variable domain, filled in from reference TRBV19 and TRBJ2-7, reads DGGITQSPKYLFRKEGQNVTLSCEQNLNHDAMYWYRQDPGQGLRLIYYSQIVNDFQKGDIAEGYSVSREKKESFPLTVTSAQKNPTAFYLCASSPGPSSRRDSDEQYFGPGTRLTVT.

The V and J genes are TRBV6-5 and TRBJ1-2; possible D gene TRBD1, 6 bases. There are 12 residues in the CDR3. The V and J ends lost 6 bases and 7 bases respectively, with 12 bases between them. Germline loops: CDR1 MNHEY, CDR2 SVGAGI. Here the CDR3 reads CASRQGRAGYTF. Written as DNA, the CDR3 is TGTGCCAGCAGACAGGGTCGGGCTGGCTACACCTTC.

This clone occurred once. The V call is TRBV2, the J call TRBJ1-5, with TRBD1 identical over 9 bases. J gave up 4 bases and V 4 bases, and 5 bases lay outside the gene matches. Germline-derived CDR1 and CDR2 are SNHLY and FYNNEI. This CDR3 comprises 15 residues. CDR3 in amino acids: CASSGGTGKNQPQHF. DNA for the CDR3: TGTGCCAGCAGTGGGGGGACAGGGAAAAATCAGCCCCAGCATTTT.

The chain couples TRBV7-2 to TRBJ1-1; TRBD1 might be the D (5 bases). The germline V gene has CDR1 SGHTA and CDR2 FQGNSA. This CDR3 has 14 residues. Trimming removed 5 bases from V and 10 bases from J, with 20 bases in between. The CDR3 DNA follows: TGTGCCAGCAGCCCCCTGAAGGTCCCCGGGGGAGCTTTCTTT. Translation: CASSPLKVPGGAFF.

The chain has TRBV5-8 and TRBJ2-4; 7 bases fit TRBD2. The CDR3 length is 16 residues. Trimming removed 4 bases from V and 0 bases from J; junction bases left unmatched: 7. CDR1 SGHTS and CDR2 YDEGEE come from the germline V gene. This CDR3 is CASSPGEGLAKNIQYF. The CDR3 bases are TGTGCCAGCAGCCCTGGGGAGGGCCTAGCCAAAAACATTCAGTACTTC.

This chain uses TRBV7-3 with TRBJ2-2; TRBD1 might be the D (6 bases). Trimming stripped 2 bases from V and 5 bases from J, with 18 bases between. This CDR3 is built from 17 residues. Looked up from germline, CDR1 is SGHTA and CDR2 is FQGTGA. The DNA of the CDR3 is TGTGCCAGCAGCTTATCCCCGGGACACCCTTTTACCGGGGAGCTGTTTTTT. Amino acid sequence: CASSLSPGHPFTGELFF.

This clone was recorded a few times. The chain couples TRBV4-2 to TRBJ2-5; D unresolved. The CDR3 runs to 12 residues. V gave up 0 bases and J gave up 7 bases, with 6 bases separating them. Germline V gene data show CDR1 as LGHNA and CDR2 as YNFKEQ. The CDR3 DNA sequence: TGTGCCAGCAGCCAAGATACAAGGACCCAGTACTTC. Translating it yields CASSQDTRTQYF.

This rearrangement joins TRBV19 to TRBJ1-2, with D perhaps TRBD1 (6 bases). CDR1 and CDR2 from the germline V gene are LNHDA and SQIVND (reference sequence). This CDR3 has 13 amino acids. Trimming pared 5 bases from V and 6 bases from J, leaving 13 bases between. CDR3 nucleotide sequence: TGTGCCAGTAGTCCCAGGGGCTATGATGGCTACACCTTC. Amino acid sequence: CASSPRGYDGYTF.

V gene TRBV19 combines with J gene TRBJ1-5; D gene uncertain. Germline lookup yields CDR1 LNHDA and CDR2 SQIVND (reference sequence). Between the trimmed V and J ends, which lost 6 bases and 1 base, there was a span of 13 bases. There are 15 residues in the CDR3. The CDR3 DNA reads TGTGCCAGTAGCCCTCTATTCTGGAGCAATCAGCCCCAGCATTTT. This encodes CASSPLFWSNQPQHF.

The J gene is TRBJ2-2, the V gene TRBV10-3; TRBD1 agrees at 10 bases. In germline, CDR1 is ENHRY, CDR2 SYGVKD. The CDR3 is 14 residues long. After removal of 7 bases from V and 6 bases from J, the junction contained 5 bases not matched to a gene. The CDR3 reads CAIKGGQGSGELFF. The CDR3 DNA sequence: TGTGCCATCAAGGGGGGACAGGGGTCCGGGGAGCTGTTTTTT.

This clone was seen more than once but under ten times. One end of the junction fails to match germline, which may point to a read error. The chain's CDR3 is CASSLANPGVGELFF. For the CDR3, the DNA is TGTGCTAGCAGCTTAGCGAATCCAGGGGTCGGGGAGCTGTTTTTT. V gene TRBV7-7 combines with J gene TRBJ2-2, with D perhaps TRBD1 (6 bases). The CDR3 covers 15 residues. Looked up from germline, CDR1 is SSHAT and CDR2 is FNYEAQ (reference sequence). The full variable domain, with the rest looked up from reference TRBV7-7 and TRBJ2-2, is GAGVSQSPRYKVTKRGQDVTLRCDPISSHATLYWYQQALGQGPEFLTYFNYEAQPDKSGLPSDRFSAERPEGSISTLTIQRTEQRDSAMYRCASSLANPGVGELFFGEGSRLTVL.

For the CDR3, the DNA is TGTGCCAGCAGTGAAGGAGGGGGGACAGGACAGAGTCGGTATGGCTACACCTTC. Amino acids: CASSEGGGTGQSRYGYTF. The rearrangement links TRBV6-1 to TRBJ1-2; TRBD1 aligns across 8 bases. Germline lookup yields CDR1 MNHNS and CDR2 SASEGT. The CDR3 sequence is 18 residues long. With 1 base clipped from V and 5 bases from J, the junction kept 15 bases outside the gene matches.

The chain combines TRBV5-1 with TRBJ1-2, with a tentative D call TRBD1 (5 bases). With 4 bases removed from V and 3 bases from J, the gap between germline ends came to 13 bases. Germline V gene data show CDR1 as SGHRS and CDR2 as YFSETQ. The CDR3 sequence is 14 residues long. CDR3 DNA sequence: TGCGCCAGCAGCCAAGGCCGGGGGGACTATGGCTACACCTTC. Its translation: CASSQGRGDYGYTF.

The J gene is TRBJ1-1, the V gene TRBV6-5; TRBD1 matches 8 bases. CDR3 length: 15 amino acids. Germline values: CDR1 MNHEY, CDR2 SVGAGI. Trimming at V came to 7 bases and at J to 1 base, leaving 8 bases not matched to a gene. The CDR3 sequence is CASNLGQGANTEAFF. CDR3 sequence (DNA): TGTGCCAGCAACTTAGGACAGGGTGCGAACACTGAAGCTTTCTTT.

This clone was counted a few times. The V call is TRBV7-2, the J call TRBJ2-7, with D possibly being TRBD2 (5 bases). Germline CDR1 is SGHTA and CDR2 is FQGNSA. The CDR3 runs to 13 residues. V lost 1 base to trimming and J lost 7 bases, with 11 bases between them. The CDR3 DNA reads as TGTGCCAGCAGCTTAGAGATCCGGGAAGAGCAGTACTTC. Translated: CASSLEIREEQYF.

The chain joins TRBV19 to TRBJ2-3; 9 bases match TRBD1. V trimming: 4 bases; J trimming: 4 bases; junction bases outside the gene matches: 6. CDR3 size: 15 residues. In germline, CDR1 is LNHDA, CDR2 SQIVND (reference sequence). The CDR3 region is CASSTNRGQSDTQYF. Written as DNA, the CDR3 is TGTGCCAGTAGTACAAACAGGGGGCAATCAGATACGCAGTATTTT.

The chain combines TRBV5-1 with TRBJ2-5, with D perhaps TRBD1 (6 bases). Germline assignment: CDR1 SGHRS and CDR2 YFSETQ. This CDR3 contains 14 residues. V lost 2 bases to trimming and J lost 1 base, with 9 bases between them. CDR3 sequence (DNA): TGCGCCAGCAGCTTCGGGACAATCCAAGAGACCCAGTACTTC. It specifies CASSFGTIQETQYF.

This chain connects TRBV9 to TRBJ1-1, with D maybe TRBD1 (6 bases). V was cut by 4 bases and J by 3 bases, with 19 bases left in between. This CDR3 contains 16 residues. Looked up from germline, CDR1 is SGDLS and CDR2 is YYNGEE. CDR3 amino acids: CASSRGQQSPDTEAFF. The CDR3 region has the DNA TGTGCCAGCAGCCGCGGACAGCAATCACCGGACACTGAAGCTTTCTTT.

V gene TRBV19 combines with J gene TRBJ2-2, with D possibly being TRBD1 (5 bases). Germline lookup yields CDR1 LNHDA and CDR2 SQIVND (reference sequence). The V and J ends lost 6 bases and 0 bases respectively, with 8 bases between them. The CDR3 runs to 14 residues. The CDR3 region is CASSRQPNTGELFF. CDR3 in DNA: TGTGCCAGTAGCCGACAGCCGAACACCGGGGAGCTGTTTTTT.

The rearrangement uses TRBV5-4 and TRBJ2-1; 9 nucleotides agree with TRBD1. The CDR3 length is 14 residues. Looked up from germline, CDR1 is SGHNT and CDR2 is YYREEE (reference sequence). V was pared by 2 bases and J by 8 bases, with 5 bases of the junction left unmatched. CDR3 bases: TGTGCCAGCAGCTTTATACAGGGGGCGCATGAGCAGTTCTTC. It specifies CASSFIQGAHEQFF.

The V call is TRBV5-4, the J call TRBJ2-1; D remains ambiguous. The CDR3 totals 15 residues. Germline-derived CDR1 and CDR2 are SGHNT and YYREEE (reference sequence). Between the trimmed V and J ends, which lost 4 bases and 2 bases, there was a span of 13 bases. The CDR3 bases are TGTGCCAGCAGCCCGACTCCGTTAACCTACAATGAGCAGTTCTTC. Protein product: CASSPTPLTYNEQFF.